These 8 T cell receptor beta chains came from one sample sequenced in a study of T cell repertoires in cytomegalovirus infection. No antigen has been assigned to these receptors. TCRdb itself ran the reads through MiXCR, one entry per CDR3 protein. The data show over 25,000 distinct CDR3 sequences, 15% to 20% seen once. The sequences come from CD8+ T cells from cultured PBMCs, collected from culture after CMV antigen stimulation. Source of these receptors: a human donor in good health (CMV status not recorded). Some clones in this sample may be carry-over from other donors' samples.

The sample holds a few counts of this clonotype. CDR3 in DNA: TGTGCCAGCAGTTACTCGGTCGTTGCGGGGGGGACTGAAGCTTTCTTT. Translating it yields CASSYSVVAGGTEAFF. This sequence joins TRBV6-5 and TRBJ1-1; a weak D match, TRBD1 (5 bases). Germline V lookup: CDR1 MNHEY, CDR2 SVGAGI. V shed 0 bases and J shed 5 bases, with 16 bases lying between them. The length of the CDR3 is 16 residues.

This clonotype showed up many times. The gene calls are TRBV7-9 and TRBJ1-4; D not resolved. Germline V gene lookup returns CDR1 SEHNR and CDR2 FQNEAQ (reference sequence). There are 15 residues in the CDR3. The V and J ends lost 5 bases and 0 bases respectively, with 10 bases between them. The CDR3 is CASSPPGATNEKLFF. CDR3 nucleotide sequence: TGTGCCAGCAGCCCCCCCGGCGCAACTAATGAAAAACTGTTTTTT.

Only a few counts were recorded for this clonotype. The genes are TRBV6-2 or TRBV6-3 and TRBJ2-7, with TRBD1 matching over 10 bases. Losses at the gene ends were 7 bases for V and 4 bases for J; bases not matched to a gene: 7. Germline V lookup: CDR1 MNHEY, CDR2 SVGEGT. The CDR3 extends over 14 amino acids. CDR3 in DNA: TGTGCCAGCAAAGATCCGGGACAGGGGTACGAGCAGTACTTC. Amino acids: CASKDPGQGYEQYF.

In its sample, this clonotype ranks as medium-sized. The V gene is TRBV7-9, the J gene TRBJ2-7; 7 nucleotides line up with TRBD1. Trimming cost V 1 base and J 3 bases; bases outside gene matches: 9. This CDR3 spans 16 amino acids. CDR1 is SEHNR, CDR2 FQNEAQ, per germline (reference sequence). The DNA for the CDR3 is TGTGCCAGCAGCTTAGGTTCCGGGACAGCCGTCTACGAGCAGTACTTC. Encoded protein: CASSLGSGTAVYEQYF.

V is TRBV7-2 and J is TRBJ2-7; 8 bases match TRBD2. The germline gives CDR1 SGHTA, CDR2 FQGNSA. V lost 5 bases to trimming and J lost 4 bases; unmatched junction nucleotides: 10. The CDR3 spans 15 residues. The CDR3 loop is CASSTMASGSYEQYF. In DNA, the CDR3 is TGTGCCAGCAGCACAATGGCTAGCGGGTCTTACGAGCAGTACTTC.

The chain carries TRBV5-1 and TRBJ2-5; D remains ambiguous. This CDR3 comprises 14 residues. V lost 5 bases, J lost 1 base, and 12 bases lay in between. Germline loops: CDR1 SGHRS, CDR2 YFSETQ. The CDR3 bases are TGCGCCAGCAGTTCCTCCTACCCCCAAGAGACCCAGTACTTC. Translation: CASSSSYPQETQYF. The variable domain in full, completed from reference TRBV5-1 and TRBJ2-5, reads KAGVTQTPRYLIKTRGQQVTLSCSPISGHRSVSWYQQTPGQGLQFLFEYFSETQRNKGNFPGRFSGRQFSNSRSEMNVSTLELGDSALYLCASSSSYPQETQYFGPGTRLLVL.

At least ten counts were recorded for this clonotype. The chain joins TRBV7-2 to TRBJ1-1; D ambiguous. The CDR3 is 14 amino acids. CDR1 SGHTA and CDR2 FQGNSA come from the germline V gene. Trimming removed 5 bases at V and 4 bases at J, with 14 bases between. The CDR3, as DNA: TGTGCCAGCAGCGAAAACGAGGGTATCACTGAAGCTTTCTTT. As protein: CASSENEGITEAFF.

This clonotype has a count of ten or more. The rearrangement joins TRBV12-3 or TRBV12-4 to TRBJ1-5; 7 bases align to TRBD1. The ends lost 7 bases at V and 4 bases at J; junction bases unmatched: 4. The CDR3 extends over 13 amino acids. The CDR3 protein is CASTPTGNQPQHF. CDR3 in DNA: TGTGCCAGCACCCCGACAGGGAATCAGCCCCAGCATTTT.